The subject of this entry is one T cell receptor (beta chain). Its matching antigen is unknown. The CDR3 totals 16 residues. V lost 2 bases and J 0 bases, leaving 12 bases between the germline ends. In germline, CDR1 is KGHSH, CDR2 LQKENI. This entry belongs to a study of PD-1 blockade in mismatch repair-deficient tumors. Data came from immunoSEQ multiplex PCR; TCRdb stores just in-frame clones and leaves some out. This sample has 16,000 or so clones; 84% occur once, and the top ten carry approximately 11%. The sample's time point: roughly 10-day in vitro stimulation with candidate neoantigen peptide 5. All patients were mismatch repair deficient, assessed by either PCR or immunohistochemistry. A few pembrolizumab responders had their TCRs sequenced.

The sequencing here drew on cells cultured in vitro, taken from a patient treated with pembrolizumab. This TCR derives from an adult with mismatch repair-deficient cancer. The chain uses TRBV18 and TRBJ2-3, with D possibly TRBD1 on 6 matching bases. The CDR3 reads CASSPRTETSTDTQYF. The CDR3 DNA reads TGTGCCAGCTCACCAAGGACAGAGACTAGCACAGATACGCAGTATTTT.